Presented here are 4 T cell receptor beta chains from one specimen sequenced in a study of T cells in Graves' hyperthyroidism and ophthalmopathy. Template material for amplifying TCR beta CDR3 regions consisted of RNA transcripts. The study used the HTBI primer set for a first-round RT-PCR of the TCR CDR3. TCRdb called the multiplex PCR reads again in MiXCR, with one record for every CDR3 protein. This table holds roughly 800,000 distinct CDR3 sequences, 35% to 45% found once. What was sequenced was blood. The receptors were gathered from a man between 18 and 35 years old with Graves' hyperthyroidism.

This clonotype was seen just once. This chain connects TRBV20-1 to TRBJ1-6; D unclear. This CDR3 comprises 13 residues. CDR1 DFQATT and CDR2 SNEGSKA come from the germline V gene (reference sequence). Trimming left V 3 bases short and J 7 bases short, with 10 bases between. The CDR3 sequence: CSASLAENSPLHF. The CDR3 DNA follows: TGCAGTGCTAGCCTAGCGGAGAATTCACCCCTCCACTTT.

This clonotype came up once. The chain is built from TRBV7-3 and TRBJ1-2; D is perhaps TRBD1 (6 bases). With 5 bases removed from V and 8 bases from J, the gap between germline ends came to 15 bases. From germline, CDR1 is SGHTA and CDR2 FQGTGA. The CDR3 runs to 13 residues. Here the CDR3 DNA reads TGTGCCAGCAGCCCATCAGGGGATCAAGGCTACACCTTC. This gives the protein CASSPSGDQGYTF.

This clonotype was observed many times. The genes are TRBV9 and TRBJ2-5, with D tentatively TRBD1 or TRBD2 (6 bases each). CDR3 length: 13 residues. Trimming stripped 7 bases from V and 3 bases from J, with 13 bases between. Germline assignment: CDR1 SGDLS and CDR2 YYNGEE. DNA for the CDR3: TGTGCCAGCGCTAAGAGGGGGGAAGAGACCCAGTACTTC. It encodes CASAKRGEETQYF.

CDR3 in amino acids: CASSLRSNEQFF. In DNA, the CDR3 is TGTGCCAGCAGCTTACGGTCAAATGAGCAGTTCTTC. V gene TRBV7-9 combines with J gene TRBJ2-1, with unresolved D. Trimming shortened V by 2 bases and J by 7 bases, and 6 bases separated the two germline ends. The germline gives CDR1 SEHNR, CDR2 FQNEAQ (reference sequence). The CDR3 length is 12 residues.